This record covers a single T cell receptor beta chain. This sample is drawn from a study of T cell responses to AZD1222 COVID-19 vaccine. Using immunoSEQ multiplex PCR, the repertoire was profiled, and TCRdb retains in-frame clones only, with some absent. The sample lists 150,000 to 200,000 clones, roughly 91% occurring once. This specimen consisted of peripheral blood, obtained 28 days after the second AZD1222 dose. The TCR originated in an adult who received the AZD1222 COVID-19 vaccine.

CDR3 sequence reads: CAISGDRVDNQPQHF. The CDR3 nucleotides read TGTGCCATCAGTGGCGACAGGGTAGACAATCAGCCCCAGCATTTT. This rearrangement joins TRBV10-3 to TRBJ1-5; 7 nucleotides agree with TRBD1. This CDR3 comprises 15 residues. V lost 4 bases, J lost 3 bases, and 6 bases stayed unmatched. The V gene's germline CDR1 is ENHRY and CDR2 SYGVKD.